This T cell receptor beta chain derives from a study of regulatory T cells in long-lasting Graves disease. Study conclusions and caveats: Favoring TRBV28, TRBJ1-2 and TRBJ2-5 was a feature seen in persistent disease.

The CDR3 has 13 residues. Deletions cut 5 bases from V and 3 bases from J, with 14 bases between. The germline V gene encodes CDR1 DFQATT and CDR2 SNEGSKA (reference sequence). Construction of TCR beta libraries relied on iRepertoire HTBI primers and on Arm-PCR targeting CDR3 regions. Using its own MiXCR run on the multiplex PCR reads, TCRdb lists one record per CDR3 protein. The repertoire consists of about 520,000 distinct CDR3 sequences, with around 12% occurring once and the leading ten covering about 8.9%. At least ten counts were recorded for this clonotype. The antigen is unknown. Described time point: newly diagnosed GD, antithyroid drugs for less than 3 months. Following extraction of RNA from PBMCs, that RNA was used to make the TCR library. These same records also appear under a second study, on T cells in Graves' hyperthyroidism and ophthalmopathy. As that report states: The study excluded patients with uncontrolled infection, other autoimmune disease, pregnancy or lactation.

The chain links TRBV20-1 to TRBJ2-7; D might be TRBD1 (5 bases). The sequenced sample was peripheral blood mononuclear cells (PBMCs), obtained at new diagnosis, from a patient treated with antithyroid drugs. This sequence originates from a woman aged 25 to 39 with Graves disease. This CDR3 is CSAPDKMGYEQYF. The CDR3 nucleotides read TGCAGTGCTCCGGACAAGATGGGCTACGAGCAGTACTTC.